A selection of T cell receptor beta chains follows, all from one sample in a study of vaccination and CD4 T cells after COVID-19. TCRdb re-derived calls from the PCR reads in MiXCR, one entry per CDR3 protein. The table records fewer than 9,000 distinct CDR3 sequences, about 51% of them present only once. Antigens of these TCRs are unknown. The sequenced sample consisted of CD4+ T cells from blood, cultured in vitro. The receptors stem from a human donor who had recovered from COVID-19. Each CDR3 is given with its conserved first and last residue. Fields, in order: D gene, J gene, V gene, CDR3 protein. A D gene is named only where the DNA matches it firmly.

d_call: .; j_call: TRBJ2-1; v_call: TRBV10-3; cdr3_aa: CATSWVGGGAYNEQFF
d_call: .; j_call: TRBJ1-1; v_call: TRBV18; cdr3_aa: CASLTWGMNTEAFF
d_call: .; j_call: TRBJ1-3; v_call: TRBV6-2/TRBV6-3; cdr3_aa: CASKIAGAGNTIYF
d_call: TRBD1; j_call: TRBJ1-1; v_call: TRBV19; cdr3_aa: CASSTQGATEAFF
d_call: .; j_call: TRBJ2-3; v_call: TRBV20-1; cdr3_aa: CSASPQSDTQYF
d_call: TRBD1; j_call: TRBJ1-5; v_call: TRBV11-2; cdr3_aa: CASSAPPTGGDQPQHF
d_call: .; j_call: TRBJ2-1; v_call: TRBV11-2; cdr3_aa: CASSLDRAGSANEQFF
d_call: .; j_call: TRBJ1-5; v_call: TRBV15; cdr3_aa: CATSRDVGAGQPQHF
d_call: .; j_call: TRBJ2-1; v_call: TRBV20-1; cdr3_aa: CSARGRHSYNEQFF
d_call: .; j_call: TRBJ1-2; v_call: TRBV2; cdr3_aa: CASSEVYGDSANGYTF
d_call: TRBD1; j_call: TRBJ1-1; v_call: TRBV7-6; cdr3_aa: CASSLVTGATEAFF
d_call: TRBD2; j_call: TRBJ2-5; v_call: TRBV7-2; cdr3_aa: CASKPKGLAGGLWETQYF
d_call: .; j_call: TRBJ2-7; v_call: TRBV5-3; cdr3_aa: CASSFGGAARYEQYF
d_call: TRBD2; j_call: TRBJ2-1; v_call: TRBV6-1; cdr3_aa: CASEGLAGGHNEQFF
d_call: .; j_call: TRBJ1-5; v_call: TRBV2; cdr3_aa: CASSEQSNQPQHF
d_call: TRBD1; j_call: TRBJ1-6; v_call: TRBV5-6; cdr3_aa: CASSPGQGNSPLHF
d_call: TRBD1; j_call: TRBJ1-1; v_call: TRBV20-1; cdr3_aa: CSARSTGGSGAFF
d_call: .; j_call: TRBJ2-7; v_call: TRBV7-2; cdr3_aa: CASSSYYEQYF
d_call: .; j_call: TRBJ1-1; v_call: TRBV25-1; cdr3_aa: CASSEETSVYTEAFF
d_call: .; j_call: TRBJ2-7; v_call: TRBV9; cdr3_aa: CASSRYRWDEQYF
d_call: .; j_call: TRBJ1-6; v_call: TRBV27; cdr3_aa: CASSLFFRDITGWSPLHF
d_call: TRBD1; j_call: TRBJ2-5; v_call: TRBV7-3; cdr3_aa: CASSSDRAGTQYF
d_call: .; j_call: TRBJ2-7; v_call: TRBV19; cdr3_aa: CASSGRLDSYEQYF
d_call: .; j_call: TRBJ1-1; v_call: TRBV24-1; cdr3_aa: CATSDGRAGDTEAFF
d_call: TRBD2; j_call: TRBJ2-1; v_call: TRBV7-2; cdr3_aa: CASSGGLAGVYNEQFF
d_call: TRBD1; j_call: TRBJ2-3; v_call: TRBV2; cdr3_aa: CASKRQGRTDTQYF
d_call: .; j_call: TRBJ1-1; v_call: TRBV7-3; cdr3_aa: CASSLIAGITEAFF
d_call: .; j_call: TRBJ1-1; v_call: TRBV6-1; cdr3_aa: CASSDWSNGPNTEAFF
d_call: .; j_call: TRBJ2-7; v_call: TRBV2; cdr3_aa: CASSEAFPGKSYEQYF
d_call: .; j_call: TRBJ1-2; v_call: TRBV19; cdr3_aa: CASSITVTDHYGYTF
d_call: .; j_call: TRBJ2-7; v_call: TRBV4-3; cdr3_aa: CASSQDATYKTYEQYF
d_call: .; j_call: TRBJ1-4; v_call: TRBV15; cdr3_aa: CATSRDAQATNEKLFF
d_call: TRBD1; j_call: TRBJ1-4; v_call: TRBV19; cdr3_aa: CATQQTGLEEKLFF
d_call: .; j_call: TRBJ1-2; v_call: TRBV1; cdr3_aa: CTSSLQDGRNYGYTF
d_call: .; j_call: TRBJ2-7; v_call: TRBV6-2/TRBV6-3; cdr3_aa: CASSYSSNPNGEQYF
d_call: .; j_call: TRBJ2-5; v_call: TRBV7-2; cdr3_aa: CASSLAAGGETQYF
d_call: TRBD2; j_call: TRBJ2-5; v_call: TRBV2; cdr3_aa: CASSVSGLAGGTETQYF
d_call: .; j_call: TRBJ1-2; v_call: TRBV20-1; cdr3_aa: CSASSGRYTF
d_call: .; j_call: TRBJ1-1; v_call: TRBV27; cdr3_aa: CASKIGGARRMNTEAFF
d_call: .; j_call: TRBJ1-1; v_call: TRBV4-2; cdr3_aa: CASSPLELGGLDTEAFF
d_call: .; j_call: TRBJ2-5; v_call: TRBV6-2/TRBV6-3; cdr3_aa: CASKERRWRMGETQYF
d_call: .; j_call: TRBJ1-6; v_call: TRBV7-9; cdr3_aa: CASSLVTSPLHF
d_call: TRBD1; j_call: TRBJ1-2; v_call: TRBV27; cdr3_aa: CASSLNRGDGYTF
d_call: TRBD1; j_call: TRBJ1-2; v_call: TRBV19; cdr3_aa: CASQRTGRLWDYGYTF
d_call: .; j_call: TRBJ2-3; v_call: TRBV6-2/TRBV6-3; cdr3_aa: CASSLGFGTQYF
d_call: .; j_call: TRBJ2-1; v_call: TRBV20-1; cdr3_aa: CSARDPSSYNEQFF
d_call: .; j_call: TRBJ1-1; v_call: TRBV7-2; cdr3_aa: CASSPNPTGSGTEAFF
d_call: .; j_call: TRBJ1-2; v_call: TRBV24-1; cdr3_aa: CATSEAGYGYTF
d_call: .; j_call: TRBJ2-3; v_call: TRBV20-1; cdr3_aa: CSAMGAPRGTDTQYF
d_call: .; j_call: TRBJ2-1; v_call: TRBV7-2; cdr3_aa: CASSSGNSYNEQFF
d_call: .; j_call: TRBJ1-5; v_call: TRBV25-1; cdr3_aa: CASSEYNRDQPQHF
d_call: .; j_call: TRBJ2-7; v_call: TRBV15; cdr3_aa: CATSRDLSESYEQYF
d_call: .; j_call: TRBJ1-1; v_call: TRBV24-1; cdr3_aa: CATSDLLTGTLQRGAFF
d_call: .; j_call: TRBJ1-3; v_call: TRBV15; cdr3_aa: CATNTYLGDTIYF
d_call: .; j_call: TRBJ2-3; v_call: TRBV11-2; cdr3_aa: CASSLGRGDTQYF
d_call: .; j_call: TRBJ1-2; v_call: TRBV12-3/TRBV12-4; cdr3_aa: CASSPEGSQGYGYTF
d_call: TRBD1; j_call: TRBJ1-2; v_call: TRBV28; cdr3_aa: CASSLMDRKNYGYTF